A single sample is the source of the 30 T cell receptor beta chains below, sequenced in a study of long-term antiretroviral therapy in people with HIV (dated 2022 in TCRdb). The immunoSEQ hsTCRB v3.0 assay was used at survey level resolution to sequence the TRB variable region. This is the immuneACCESS table as TCRdb keeps it, with only in-frame sequences that have V and J called. A part of the clones is gone; compared with another copy, unresolved V genes explain less than half, and the rest is unexplained. This sample holds 35,000 to 50,000 clones; 86% were observed only once. Around 4.7% of the sample is in the top ten clones. This sample comprised unsorted PBMCs, obtained 0.1 years before starting antiretroviral therapy. These receptor sequences come from a woman in her forties or fifties with HIV.

J is TRBJ1-1 and V is TRBV7-3; no definite D call. The CDR3 is made up of 15 amino acids. Germline values: CDR1 SGHTA, CDR2 FQGTGA. Trimming took 0 bases from V and 1 from J, leaving 9 bases between them. CDR3 protein: CASSLTRTGNTEAFF. The CDR3 coding sequence is TGTGCCAGCAGCTTAACTAGAACGGGGAACACTGAAGCTTTCTTT.

Comment on this clone: Its ends do not fully match the called genes, so a read error is possible. The chain recombines TRBV7-7 with TRBJ2-2; D is uncertain. Germline V gives CDR1 SSHAT, CDR2 FNYEAQ (reference sequence). The CDR3 is 13 residues long. In nucleotides, the CDR3 is TGTGCTAGCAGCCCTAGTGAAAGCGCGGAGCTGTTTTTT. Its protein is CASSPSESAELFF. The complete variable domain, with remaining parts taken from reference TRBV7-7 and TRBJ2-2, reads GAGVSQSPRYKVTKRGQDVTLRCDPISSHATLYWYQQALGQGPEFLTYFNYEAQPDKSGLPSDRFSAERPEGSISTLTIQRTEQRDSAMYRCASSPSESAELFFGEGSRLTVL.

The V gene is TRBV11-2, the J gene TRBJ2-7, with D perhaps matching TRBD1 or TRBD2 (6 bases each). The ends were cut back, 6 bases at V and 2 bases at J, with 14 bases in the middle. Germline V gene data show CDR1 as SGHAT and CDR2 as FQNNGV. The length of the CDR3 is 14 residues. CDR3 nucleotides: TGTGCCAGCAGACCCGGGGGCAGAACCTACGAGCAGTACTTC. Translated, it gives CASRPGGRTYEQYF.

The chain joins TRBV13 to TRBJ1-2, with D uncertain. V dropped 2 bases and J dropped 5 bases, with 12 bases sitting between them. There are 14 residues in the CDR3. Per germline, CDR1 PRHDT and CDR2 FYEKMQ (reference sequence). The CDR3 spells CASSLINREYGYTF. The CDR3 coding sequence is TGTGCCAGCAGCTTAATAAACAGAGAGTATGGCTACACCTTC. Drawing the rest from reference TRBV13 and TRBJ1-2, the complete variable domain is AAGVIQSPRHLIKEKRETATLKCYPIPRHDTVYWYQQGPGQDPQFLISFYEKMQSDKGSIPDRFSAQQFSDYHSELNMSSLELGDSALYFCASSLINREYGYTFGSGTRLTVV.

This clone was picked up a small number of times. V and J are TRBV30 and TRBJ1-1; 7 nucleotides line up with TRBD1. The trim removed 4 bases at V and 9 bases at J, leaving 14 bases unmatched. The germline V gene encodes CDR1 GTSNPN and CDR2 SVGIG (reference sequence). The CDR3 length is 14 residues. This CDR3 reads CAWTLTATGEKAFF. DNA for the CDR3: TGTGCCTGGACCCTAACTGCAACAGGGGAAAAAGCTTTCTTT.

The J gene is TRBJ1-2, the V gene TRBV29-1; no clear D gene. CDR1 and CDR2 from the germline V gene are SQVTM and ANQGSEA. This CDR3 comprises 13 residues. V lost 5 bases and J 4 bases, leaving 14 bases between the germline ends. CDR3 bases: TGCAGCGTTCAGCACCAATCCCTCTATGGCTACACCTTC. Protein sequence: CSVQHQSLYGYTF.

The chain is built from TRBV5-1 and TRBJ1-6, with D tentatively TRBD1 (6 bases). Germline CDR1 SGHRS, CDR2 YFSETQ. This CDR3 region has 18 residues. V was pared by 0 bases and J by 7 bases, with 20 bases between. The CDR3 loop reads CASSLDGAGAGSNSPLHF. The CDR3 DNA reads as TGCGCCAGCAGCTTGGACGGGGCGGGGGCAGGGAGCAATTCACCCCTCCACTTT.

This chain joins TRBV6-1 and TRBJ1-4; D may be TRBD1 (5 bases). Germline assignment: CDR1 MNHNS and CDR2 SASEGT. With 2 bases removed from V and 8 bases from J, the gap between germline ends came to 15 bases. The CDR3 is 15 amino acids. CDR3 loop: CASSELETRGEKLFF. In DNA, the CDR3 is TGTGCCAGCAGTGAACTGGAGACACGGGGGGAAAAACTGTTTTTT.

This chain uses TRBV11-2 with TRBJ2-3; D assignment may be TRBD1 or TRBD2 (5 bases each). Per germline, CDR1 SGHAT and CDR2 FQNNGV. This CDR3 is 13 amino acids long. Trimming stripped 5 bases from V and 3 bases from J, with 9 bases between. The chain's CDR3 is CASSVGRTDTQYF. CDR3 in DNA: TGTGCCAGCAGCGTGGGACGGACAGATACGCAGTATTTT.

This chain links TRBV7-9 with TRBJ2-1; no clear D gene. V was clipped by 5 bases and J by 4 bases, with 6 bases between them. The CDR3 runs to 12 residues. Germline V gene lookup returns CDR1 SEHNR and CDR2 FQNEAQ (reference sequence). The CDR3 loop reads CASSLRYNEQFF. The CDR3 nucleotides read TGTGCCAGCAGCCTTCGTTACAATGAGCAGTTCTTC. Full variable domain (outside the CDR3, taken from reference TRBV7-9 and TRBJ2-1): DTGVSQNPRHKITKRGQNVTFRCDPISEHNRLYWYRQTLGQGPEFLTYFQNEAQLEKSRLLSDRFSAERPKGSFSTLEIQRTEQGDSAMYLCASSLRYNEQFFGPGTRLTVL.

The chain has TRBV4-2 and TRBJ2-6, with D tentatively TRBD2 (5 bases). CDR3 size: 19 residues. V lost 0 bases to trimming and J lost 2 bases, with 17 bases between them. CDR1 and CDR2 from the germline V gene are LGHNA and YNFKEQ. The CDR3 region is CASSQDPHPVEAGANVLTF. CDR3 in DNA: TGTGCCAGCAGCCAAGATCCCCACCCCGTGGAGGCTGGGGCCAACGTCCTGACTTTC.

This chain joins TRBV6-6 and TRBJ1-2; 11 positions match TRBD1. The length of the CDR3 is 16 residues. Germline V gene lookup returns CDR1 MNHNY and CDR2 SVGAGI (reference sequence). Unmatched junction bases numbered 3, after V lost 2 bases and J lost 1 base. DNA for the CDR3: TGTGCCAGCAGTTACGACGGGACAGGGGGTAACTATGGCTACACCTTC. Its translation is CASSYDGTGGNYGYTF.

The gene calls are TRBV6-1 and TRBJ1-5; D remains ambiguous. This CDR3 contains 14 residues. V shed 7 bases and J shed 0 bases, with 10 bases lying between them. Germline CDR1 reads MNHNS; CDR2 reads SASEGT. In nucleotides, the CDR3 is TGTGCCAGCATTTTCCAGTATAGCAATCAGCCCCAGCATTTT. It encodes CASIFQYSNQPQHF.

This chain uses TRBV19 with TRBJ1-1; D may be TRBD1 (6 bases). Germline V gene sequence: CDR1 LNHDA, CDR2 SQIVND (reference sequence). V shed 4 bases and J shed 7 bases, with 19 bases lying between them. This CDR3 has 15 residues. CDR3 sequence: CASSTRSGVGGEAFF. CDR3 coding DNA: TGTGCCAGTAGTACCCGGTCAGGGGTGGGCGGTGAAGCTTTCTTT.

V is TRBV6-5 and J is TRBJ1-6; 7 nucleotides line up with TRBD1. Germline CDR1 is MNHEY and CDR2 is SVGAGI. V lost 4 bases and J lost 9; bases outside the gene matches: 9. The CDR3 is 15 residues long. DNA for the CDR3: TGTGCCAGCAGTTCTGAGGGGGCGGGCGCTTCACCCCTCCACTTT. Translating it yields CASSSEGAGASPLHF.

The gene calls are TRBV7-9 and TRBJ1-4; tentatively, D is TRBD1 (5 bases). The CDR3 spans 15 residues. The germline V and J ends were trimmed by 1 base and 3 bases, with 9 bases remaining between them. Germline loops: CDR1 SEHNR, CDR2 FQNEAQ (reference sequence). The CDR3 DNA sequence: TGTGCCAGCAGCTTAGAGGCAGGGCCTAATGAAAAACTGTTTTTT. It translates to CASSLEAGPNEKLFF.

This clone was detected a few times. The V and J genes are TRBV7-6 and TRBJ2-1, with 11 bases fitting TRBD2. Trimming cost V 2 bases and J 0 bases; bases outside gene matches: 3. Germline loops: CDR1 SGHVS, CDR2 FNYEAQ. This CDR3 comprises 17 residues. CDR3: CASSLKLAGGSYNEQFF. Here the CDR3 DNA reads TGTGCCAGCAGCTTAAAGCTAGCGGGGGGCTCCTACAATGAGCAGTTCTTC. The full variable domain, with the rest looked up from reference TRBV7-6 and TRBJ2-1, is GAGVSQSPRYKVTKRGQDVALRCDPISGHVSLYWYRQALGQGPEFLTYFNYEAQQDKSGLPNDRFSAERPEGSISTLTIQRTEQRDSAMYRCASSLKLAGGSYNEQFFGPGTRLTVL.

For this clone: Other DNA variants within this sample encode the same CDR3. V and J are TRBV5-5 and TRBJ2-1; TRBD1 or TRBD2 may be the D gene (5 bases each). Germline values: CDR1 SGHKS, CDR2 YYEKEE (reference sequence). Trimming shortened V by 3 bases and J by 7 bases, and 11 bases separated the two germline ends. The CDR3 has 13 residues. In DNA, the CDR3 is TGTGCCAGCAGCTGGGGACCGGATAATGAGCAGTTCTTC. Its translation is CASSWGPDNEQFF.

The gene calls are TRBV10-1 and TRBJ2-3; 12 bases map to TRBD2. The CDR3 is made up of 15 amino acids. The V gene's germline CDR1 is WNHNN and CDR2 SYGVQD (reference sequence). V lost 8 bases to trimming and J lost 3 bases; unmatched junction nucleotides: 6. The CDR3 nucleotides read TGCGCCAGCGGCCGGACTAGCGGGGCAACAGATACGCAGTATTTT. Protein product: CASGRTSGATDTQYF.

The chain joins TRBV19 to TRBJ2-2; TRBD1 agrees at 8 bases. CDR1 and CDR2 from the germline V gene are LNHDA and SQIVND (reference sequence). The CDR3 runs 16 residues. V was pared by 6 bases and J by 6 bases, with 12 bases of the junction left unmatched. CDR3 nucleotide sequence: TGTGCCAGTAGCCAACTGGACAGGGAAGTGGCCGGGGAGCTGTTTTTT. Amino acids: CASSQLDREVAGELFF.

This clone has a single count. The rearrangement links TRBV19 to TRBJ1-6, with 10 nucleotides matching TRBD1. The CDR3 contains 15 residues. J was trimmed by 8 bases and V by 3 bases; bases with no gene match: 4. Looked up from germline, CDR1 is LNHDA and CDR2 is SQIVND (reference sequence). The DNA of the CDR3 is TGTGCCAGTAGTATTGGGACAGGGGATTATTCACCCCTCCACTTT. Its translation is CASSIGTGDYSPLHF.

The CDR3 loop is CASSVRQGRSGEQYF. CDR3 DNA sequence: TGTGCCAGCAGCGTACGACAGGGGAGGAGCGGCGAGCAGTACTTC. The rearrangement joins TRBV5-4 to TRBJ2-7; the match to TRBD1 covers 8 bases. Unmatched junction bases numbered 12, after V lost 4 bases and J lost 6 bases. Germline V gene sequence: CDR1 SGHNT, CDR2 YYREEE (reference sequence). This CDR3 has 15 amino acids.

This chain joins TRBV6-1 and TRBJ2-7; TRBD1 matches 9 bases. Germline trimming cut 3 bases from V and 2 bases from J; bases unmatched to any gene: 5. The CDR3 loop spans 15 amino acids. Germline V gene data show CDR1 as MNHNS and CDR2 as SASEGT. The CDR3 here is CASSEGQGGTYEQYF. The CDR3 nucleotides read TGTGCCAGCAGTGAGGGACAGGGAGGAACCTACGAGCAGTACTTC.

J is TRBJ2-1 and V is TRBV30; tentative D call: TRBD2 (6 bases). CDR3 length: 15 amino acids. V was clipped by 4 bases and J by 3 bases, with 16 bases between them. In germline, CDR1 is GTSNPN, CDR2 SVGIG (reference sequence). DNA of the CDR3: TGTGCCTGGAACCGCGGGGCCCCTAACTACAATGAGCAGTTCTTC. This encodes CAWNRGAPNYNEQFF.

This clone was found a few times. The chain joins TRBV6-6 to TRBJ2-2; 9 nucleotides agree with TRBD1. Germline CDR1 is MNHNY and CDR2 is SVGAGI (reference sequence). This CDR3 spans 14 amino acids. The V gene end was trimmed by 6 bases and the J gene end by 6 bases; junction bases not matched to a gene: 5. This CDR3 is CASRWTGEAGELFF. The CDR3 nucleotides read TGTGCCAGCAGGTGGACAGGGGAAGCCGGGGAGCTGTTTTTT.

V and J are TRBV29-1 and TRBJ2-7, with 9 bases fitting TRBD1. With 4 bases clipped from V and 4 bases from J, the junction kept 8 bases outside the gene matches. The germline CDR1 and CDR2 sequences are SQVTM and ANQGSEA. The CDR3 extends over 14 amino acids. CDR3 nucleotides: TGCAGCGTTGTTTCCGGGACAGGGCTGTACGAGCAGTACTTC. Encoded protein: CSVVSGTGLYEQYF.

The genes are TRBV5-6 and TRBJ2-1; 9 bases line up with TRBD2. In germline, CDR1 is SGHDT, CDR2 YYEEEE. The length of the CDR3 is 17 residues. After removal of 4 bases from V and 0 bases from J, the junction contained 8 bases not matched to a gene. The CDR3: CASSVIAGEFSYNEQFF. CDR3 in DNA: TGTGCCAGCAGCGTAATAGCGGGGGAGTTCTCCTACAATGAGCAGTTCTTC.

The chain is built from TRBV19 and TRBJ2-7; D unclear. The germline gives CDR1 LNHDA, CDR2 SQIVND (reference sequence). The CDR3 consists of 11 residues. V was clipped by 1 base and J by 5 bases, with 3 bases between them. The CDR3 is CASSIGNEQYF. Written as DNA, the CDR3 is TGTGCCAGTAGTATAGGCAACGAGCAGTACTTC.

The CDR3 nucleotides are TGTGCCAGCAGCGCGAGTACTAACTATGGCTACACCTTC. Translated: CASSASTNYGYTF. The chain joins TRBV5-4 to TRBJ1-2, with unresolved D. The V end lost 4 bases, the J end lost 0 bases, and 7 bases lay between the germline ends. The V gene's germline CDR1 is SGHNT and CDR2 YYREEE (reference sequence). This CDR3 region has 13 residues. The full variable domain, with the rest looked up from reference TRBV5-4 and TRBJ1-2, is ETGVTQSPTHLIKTRGQQVTLRCSSQSGHNTVSWYQQALGQGPQFIFQYYREEENGRGNFPPRFSGLQFPNYSSELNVNALELDDSALYLCASSASTNYGYTFGSGTRLTVV.

This chain's CDR3 is CASSEQGGGRTQYF. The CDR3 region has the DNA TGTGCCAGCAGTGAGCAGGGCGGTGGACGTACGCAGTATTTT. The chain uses TRBV6-1 and TRBJ2-3, with TRBD1 as a possible D gene (5 bases). The CDR3 runs 14 residues. The germline CDR1 and CDR2 sequences are MNHNS and SASEGT. V lost 3 bases to trimming and J lost 8 bases, with 15 bases between them.